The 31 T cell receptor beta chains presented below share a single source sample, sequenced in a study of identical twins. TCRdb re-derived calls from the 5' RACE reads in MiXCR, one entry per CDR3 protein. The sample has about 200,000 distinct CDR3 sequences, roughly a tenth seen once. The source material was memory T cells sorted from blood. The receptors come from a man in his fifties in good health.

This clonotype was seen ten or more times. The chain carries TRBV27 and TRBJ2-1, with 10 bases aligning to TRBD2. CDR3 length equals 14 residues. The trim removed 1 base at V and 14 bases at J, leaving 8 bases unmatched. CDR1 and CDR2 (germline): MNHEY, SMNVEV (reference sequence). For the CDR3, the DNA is TGTGCCAGCAGTTTATTTCCTAGCGGGAGTGTGGAGTTCTTC. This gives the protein CASSLFPSGSVEFF.

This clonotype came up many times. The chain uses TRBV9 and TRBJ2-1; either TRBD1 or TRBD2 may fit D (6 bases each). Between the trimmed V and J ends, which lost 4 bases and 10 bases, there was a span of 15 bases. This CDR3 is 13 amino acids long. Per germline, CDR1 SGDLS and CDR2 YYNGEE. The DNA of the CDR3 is TGTGCCAGCAGCTCAAGGGGGGTAGTGGAGCAGTTCTTC. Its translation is CASSSRGVVEQFF.

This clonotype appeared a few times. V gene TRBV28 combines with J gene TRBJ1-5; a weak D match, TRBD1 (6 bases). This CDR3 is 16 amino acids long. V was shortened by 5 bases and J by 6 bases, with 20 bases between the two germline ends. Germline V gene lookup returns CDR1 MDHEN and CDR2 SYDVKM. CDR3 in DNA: TGTGCCAGCAGTCCGATCCTACAGGGAGTGAGTCAGCCCCAGCATTTT. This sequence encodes CASSPILQGVSQPQHF. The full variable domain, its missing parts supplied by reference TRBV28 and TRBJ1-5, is DVKVTQSSRYLVKRTGEKVFLECVQDMDHENMFWYRQDPGLGLRLIYFSYDVKMKEKGDIPEGYSVSREKKERFSLILESASTNQTSMYLCASSPILQGVSQPQHFGDGTRLSIL.

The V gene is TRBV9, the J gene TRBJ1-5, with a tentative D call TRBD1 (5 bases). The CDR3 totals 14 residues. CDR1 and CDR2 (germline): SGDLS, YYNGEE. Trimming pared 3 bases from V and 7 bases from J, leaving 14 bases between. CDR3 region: CASSEGLANQPQHF. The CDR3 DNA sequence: TGTGCCAGCAGCGAGGGGTTAGCCAACCAGCCCCAGCATTTT.

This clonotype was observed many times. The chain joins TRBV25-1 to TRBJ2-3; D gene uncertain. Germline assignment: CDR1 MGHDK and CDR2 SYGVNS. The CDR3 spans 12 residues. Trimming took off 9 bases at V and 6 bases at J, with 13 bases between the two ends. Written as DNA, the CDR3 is TGTGCCAGTTCTCAAGGTTCCGATACGCAGTATTTT. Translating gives CASSQGSDTQYF.

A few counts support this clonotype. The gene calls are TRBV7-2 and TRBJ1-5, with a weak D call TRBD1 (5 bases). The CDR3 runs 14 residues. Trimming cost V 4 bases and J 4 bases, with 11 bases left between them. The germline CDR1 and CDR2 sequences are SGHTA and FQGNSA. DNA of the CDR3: TGTGCCAGCAGCTACCCCGGGGCAAATCAGCCCCAGCATTTT. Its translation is CASSYPGANQPQHF.

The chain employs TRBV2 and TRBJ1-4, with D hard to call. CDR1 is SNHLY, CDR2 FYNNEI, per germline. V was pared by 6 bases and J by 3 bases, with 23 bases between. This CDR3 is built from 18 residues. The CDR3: CASSGREDFARANEKLFF. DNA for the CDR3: TGTGCCAGCAGCGGACGAGAGGACTTCGCCCGGGCTAATGAAAAACTGTTTTTT.

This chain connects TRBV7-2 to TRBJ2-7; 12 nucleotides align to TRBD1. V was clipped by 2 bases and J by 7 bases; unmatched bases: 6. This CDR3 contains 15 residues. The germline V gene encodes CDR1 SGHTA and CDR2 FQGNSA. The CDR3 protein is CASSLYGTGGLEQYF. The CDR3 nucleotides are TGTGCCAGCAGCTTATACGGGACAGGGGGCTTGGAGCAGTACTTC.

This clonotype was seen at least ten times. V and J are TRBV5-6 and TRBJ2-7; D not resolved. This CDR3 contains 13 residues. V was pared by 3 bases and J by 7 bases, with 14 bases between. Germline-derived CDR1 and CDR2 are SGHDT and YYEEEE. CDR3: CASSSSLGQEQYF. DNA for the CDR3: TGTGCCAGCAGCTCGAGTCTTGGGCAGGAGCAGTACTTC.

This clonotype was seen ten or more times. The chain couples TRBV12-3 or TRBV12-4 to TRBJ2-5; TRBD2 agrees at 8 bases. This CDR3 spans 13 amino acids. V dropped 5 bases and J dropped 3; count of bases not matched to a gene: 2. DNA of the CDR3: TGTGCCAGCAGTGGACTAGCAGAAGAGACCCAGTACTTC. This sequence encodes CASSGLAEETQYF.

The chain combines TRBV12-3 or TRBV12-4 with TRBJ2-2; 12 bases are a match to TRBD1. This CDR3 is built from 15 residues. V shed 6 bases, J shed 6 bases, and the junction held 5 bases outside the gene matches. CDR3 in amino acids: CASRVGQGAAGELFF. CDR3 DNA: TGTGCCAGCAGGGTGGGACAGGGGGCGGCCGGGGAGCTGTTTTTT.

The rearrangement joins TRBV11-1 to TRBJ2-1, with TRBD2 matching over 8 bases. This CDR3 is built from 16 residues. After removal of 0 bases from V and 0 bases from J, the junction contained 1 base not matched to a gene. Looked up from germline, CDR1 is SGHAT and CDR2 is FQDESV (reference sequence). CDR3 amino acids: CASSLARGGSYNEQFF. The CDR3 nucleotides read TGTGCCAGCAGCTTAGCCCGGGGGGGCTCCTACAATGAGCAGTTCTTC.

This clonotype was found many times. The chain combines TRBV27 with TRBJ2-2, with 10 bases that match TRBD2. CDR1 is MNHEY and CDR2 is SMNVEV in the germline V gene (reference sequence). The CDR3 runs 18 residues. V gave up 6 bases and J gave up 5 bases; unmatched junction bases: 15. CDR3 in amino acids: CASSVEGGLALETGELFF. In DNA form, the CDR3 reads TGTGCCAGCAGCGTGGAAGGGGGACTAGCGCTCGAGACCGGGGAGCTGTTTTTT.

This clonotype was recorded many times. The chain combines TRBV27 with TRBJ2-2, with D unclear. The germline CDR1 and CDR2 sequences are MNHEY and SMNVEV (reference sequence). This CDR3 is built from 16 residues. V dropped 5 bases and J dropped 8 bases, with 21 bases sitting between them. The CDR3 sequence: CASSPGWQKNKGELFF. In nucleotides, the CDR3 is TGTGCCAGCAGTCCTGGGTGGCAGAAGAATAAGGGGGAGCTGTTTTTT.

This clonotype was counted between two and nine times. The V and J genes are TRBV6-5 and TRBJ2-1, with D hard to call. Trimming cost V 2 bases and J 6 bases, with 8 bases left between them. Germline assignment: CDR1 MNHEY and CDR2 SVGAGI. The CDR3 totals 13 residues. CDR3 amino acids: CASSYDGSNEQFF. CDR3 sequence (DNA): TGTGCCAGCAGTTACGACGGGTCCAATGAGCAGTTCTTC.

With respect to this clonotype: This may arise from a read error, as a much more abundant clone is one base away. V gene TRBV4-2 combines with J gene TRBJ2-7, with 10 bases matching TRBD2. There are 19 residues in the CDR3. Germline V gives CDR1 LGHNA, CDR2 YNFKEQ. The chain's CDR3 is CASSQELRSPLAGAYEHYF. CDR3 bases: TGTGCCAGCAGCCAAGAATTAAGAAGCCCCCTAGCGGGAGCCTACGAGCACTACTTC.

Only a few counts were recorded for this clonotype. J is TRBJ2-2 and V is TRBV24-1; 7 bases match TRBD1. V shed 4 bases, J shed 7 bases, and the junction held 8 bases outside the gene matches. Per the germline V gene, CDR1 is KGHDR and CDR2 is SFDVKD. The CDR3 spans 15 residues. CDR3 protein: CATSEPDRVGGELFF. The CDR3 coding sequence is TGTGCCACCAGTGAACCAGACAGGGTGGGCGGGGAGCTGTTTTTT.

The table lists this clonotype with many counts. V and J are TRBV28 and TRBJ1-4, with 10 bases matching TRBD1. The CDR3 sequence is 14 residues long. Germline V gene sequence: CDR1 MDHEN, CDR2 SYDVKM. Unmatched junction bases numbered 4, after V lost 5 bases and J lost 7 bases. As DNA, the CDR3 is TGTGCCAGCAGTCCCGGGACAGGGGTTGAAAAACTGTTTTTT. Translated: CASSPGTGVEKLFF.

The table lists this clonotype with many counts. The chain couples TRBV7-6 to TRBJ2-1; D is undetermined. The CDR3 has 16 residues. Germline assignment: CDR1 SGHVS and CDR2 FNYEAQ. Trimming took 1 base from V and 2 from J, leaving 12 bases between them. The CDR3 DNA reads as TGTGCCAGCAGCTTAGGGCCAAAATCCCCCTACAATGAGCAGTTCTTC. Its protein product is CASSLGPKSPYNEQFF.

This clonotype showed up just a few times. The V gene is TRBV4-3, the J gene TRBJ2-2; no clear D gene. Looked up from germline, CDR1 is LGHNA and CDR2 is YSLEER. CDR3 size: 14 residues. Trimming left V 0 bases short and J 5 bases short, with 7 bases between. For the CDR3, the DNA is TGCGCCAGCAGCCAAGACGAGGAAACCGGGGAGCTGTTTTTT. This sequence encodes CASSQDEETGELFF.

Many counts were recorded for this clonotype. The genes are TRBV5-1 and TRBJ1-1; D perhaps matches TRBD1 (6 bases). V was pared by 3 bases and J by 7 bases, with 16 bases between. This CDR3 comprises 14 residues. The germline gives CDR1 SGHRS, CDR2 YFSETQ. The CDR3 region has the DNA TGCGCCAGCAGCTCGAACAGGGTTGGGATTGAAGCTTTCTTT. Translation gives CASSSNRVGIEAFF.

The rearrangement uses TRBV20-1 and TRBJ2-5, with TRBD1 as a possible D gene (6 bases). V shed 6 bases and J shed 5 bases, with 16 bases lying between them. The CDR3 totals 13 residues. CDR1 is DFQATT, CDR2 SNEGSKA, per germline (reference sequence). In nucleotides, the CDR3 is TGCAGTGCGGCCGGGACACCGGGGGAGACCCAGTACTTC. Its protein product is CSAAGTPGETQYF.

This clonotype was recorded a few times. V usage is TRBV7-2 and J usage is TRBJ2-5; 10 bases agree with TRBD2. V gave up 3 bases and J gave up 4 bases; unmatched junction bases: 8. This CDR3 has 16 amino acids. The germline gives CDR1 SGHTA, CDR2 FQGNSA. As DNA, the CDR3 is TGTGCCAGCAGCTTCCAGCGGGAGGGCCCACGAGAGACCCAGTACTTC. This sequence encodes CASSFQREGPRETQYF.

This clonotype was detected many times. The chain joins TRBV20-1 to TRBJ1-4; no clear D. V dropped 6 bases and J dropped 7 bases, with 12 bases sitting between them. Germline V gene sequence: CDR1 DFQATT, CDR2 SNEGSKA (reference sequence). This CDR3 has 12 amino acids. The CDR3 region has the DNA TGCAGTGCACCACAAGCGGGTGAAAAACTGTTTTTT. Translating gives CSAPQAGEKLFF.

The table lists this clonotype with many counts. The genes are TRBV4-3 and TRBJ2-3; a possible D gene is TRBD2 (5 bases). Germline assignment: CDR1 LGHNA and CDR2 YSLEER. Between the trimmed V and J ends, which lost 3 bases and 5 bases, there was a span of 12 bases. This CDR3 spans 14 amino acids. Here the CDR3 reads CASSHSTREDTQYF. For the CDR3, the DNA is TGCGCCAGCAGCCACTCCACGAGGGAAGATACGCAGTATTTT.

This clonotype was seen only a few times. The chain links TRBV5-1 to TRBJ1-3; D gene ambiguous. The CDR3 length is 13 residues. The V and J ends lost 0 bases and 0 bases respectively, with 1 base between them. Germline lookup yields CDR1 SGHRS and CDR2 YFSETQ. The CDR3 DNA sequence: TGCGCCAGCAGCTTGGACTCTGGAAACACCATATATTTT. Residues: CASSLDSGNTIYF.

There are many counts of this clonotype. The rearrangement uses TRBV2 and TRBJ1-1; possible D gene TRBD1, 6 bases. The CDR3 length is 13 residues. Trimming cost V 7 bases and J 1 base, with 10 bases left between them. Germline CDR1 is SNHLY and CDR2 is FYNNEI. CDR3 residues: CASTIQGNTEAFF. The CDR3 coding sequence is TGTGCCAGCACTATACAGGGGAACACTGAAGCTTTCTTT.

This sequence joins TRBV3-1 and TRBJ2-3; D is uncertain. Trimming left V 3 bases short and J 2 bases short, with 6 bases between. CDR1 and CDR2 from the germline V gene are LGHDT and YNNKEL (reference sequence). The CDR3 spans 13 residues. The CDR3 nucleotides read TGTGCCAGCAGCCATAGCTACACAGATACGCAGTATTTT. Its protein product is CASSHSYTDTQYF.

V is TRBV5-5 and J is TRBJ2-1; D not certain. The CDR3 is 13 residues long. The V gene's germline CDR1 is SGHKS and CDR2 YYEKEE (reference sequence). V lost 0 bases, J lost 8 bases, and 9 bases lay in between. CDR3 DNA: TGTGCCAGCAGCTTGGGACCGTCCGATGAGCAGTTCTTC. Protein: CASSLGPSDEQFF.

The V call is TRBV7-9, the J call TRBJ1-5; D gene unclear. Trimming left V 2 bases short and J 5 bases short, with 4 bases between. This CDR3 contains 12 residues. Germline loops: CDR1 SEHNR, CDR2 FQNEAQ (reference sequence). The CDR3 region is CASSLKDQPQHF. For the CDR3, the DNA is TGTGCCAGCAGCTTAAAGGATCAGCCCCAGCATTTT.

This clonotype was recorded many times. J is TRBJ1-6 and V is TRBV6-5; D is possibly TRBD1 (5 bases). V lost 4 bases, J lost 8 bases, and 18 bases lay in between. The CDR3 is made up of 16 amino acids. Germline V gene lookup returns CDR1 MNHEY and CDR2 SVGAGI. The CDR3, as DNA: TGTGCCAGCAGTTTCCTCCCGGCAGGGTTAGATTCACCCCTCCACTTT. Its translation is CASSFLPAGLDSPLHF.